One sample yielded the 12 T cell receptor beta chains listed below, sequenced in a study of neoadjuvant anti-PD-1 for oral cavity cancer. The repertoire was sequenced with immunoSEQ multiplex PCR; TCRdb's copy has only in-frame clones and lacks some. The sample lists around 18,000 clones; nearly 70% were seen once. Here the sequenced sample was PBMCs, taken before nivolumab (anti-PD-1) treatment. These receptors were obtained from a person aged 35-79 years with oral cavity squamous cell carcinoma.

Written as DNA, the CDR3 is TGTGCCAGCAGACAGACCCCCTACGAGCAGTACTTC. Translated: CASRQTPYEQYF. The V call is TRBV6-1, the J call TRBJ2-7; D is uncertain. The V and J ends lost 6 bases and 2 bases respectively, with 8 bases between them. CDR3 length equals 12 residues. The germline V gene encodes CDR1 MNHNS and CDR2 SASEGT.

The J gene is TRBJ2-5, the V gene TRBV11-2; TRBD2 agrees at 10 bases. Per the germline V gene, CDR1 is SGHAT and CDR2 is FQNNGV. There are 15 residues in the CDR3. With V trimmed by 6 bases and J by 5 bases, 9 bases remained unmatched. CDR3 in amino acids: CASRQLAGSMETQYF. The CDR3 nucleotides are TGTGCCAGCAGACAACTAGCGGGATCGATGGAGACCCAGTACTTC.

This clone was recorded only once. This chain links TRBV11-1 with TRBJ1-1; TRBD1 matches at 7 bases. This CDR3 contains 14 residues. With 3 bases clipped from V and 6 bases from J, the junction kept 7 bases outside the gene matches. Germline V gives CDR1 SGHAT, CDR2 FQDESV (reference sequence). CDR3: CASSFQTGRAEAFF. CDR3 DNA: TGTGCCAGCAGCTTCCAGACAGGGCGGGCTGAAGCTTTCTTT. Together with reference TRBV11-1 and TRBJ1-1, the CDR3 gives the full variable domain: EAEVAQSPRYKITEKSQAVAFWCDPISGHATLYWYRQILGQGPELLVQFQDESVVDDSQLPKDRFSAERLKGVDSTLKIQPAELGDSAMYLCASSFQTGRAEAFFGQGTRLTVV.

The chain joins TRBV6-5 to TRBJ2-7, with 9 nucleotides matching TRBD1. V was clipped by 5 bases and J by 8 bases; unmatched bases: 10. This CDR3 contains 14 residues. Looked up from germline, CDR1 is MNHEY and CDR2 is SVGAGI. The CDR3: CASSTGTGLMKQYF. The CDR3 coding sequence is TGTGCCAGCAGTACTGGGACAGGGTTGATGAAGCAGTACTTC.

The J gene is TRBJ2-1, the V gene TRBV28, with 7 bases identical to TRBD1. V lost 4 bases and J lost 6; bases outside the gene matches: 6. Germline assignment: CDR1 MDHEN and CDR2 SYDVKM. This CDR3 is 14 amino acids long. The CDR3 DNA sequence: TGTGCCAGCAGTTCCCGGGACAGACGCAATGAGCAGTTCTTC. Protein product: CASSSRDRRNEQFF.

This chain joins TRBV6-6 and TRBJ2-5, with TRBD2 identical over 7 bases. V dropped 2 bases and J dropped 1; count of bases not matched to a gene: 7. There are 16 residues in the CDR3. Germline values: CDR1 MNHNY, CDR2 SVGAGI (reference sequence). This CDR3 reads CASSYGSGGSQETQYF. CDR3 sequence (DNA): TGTGCCAGCAGTTACGGCTCGGGAGGAAGCCAAGAGACCCAGTACTTC.

The gene calls are TRBV2 and TRBJ2-1, with D perhaps TRBD2 (6 bases). Trimming removed 6 bases from V and 8 bases from J, with 14 bases in between. The CDR3 covers 13 residues. Germline CDR1 reads SNHLY; CDR2 reads FYNNEI. CDR3 protein: CASRRAGTDEQFF. Written as DNA, the CDR3 is TGTGCCAGCAGGAGGGCGGGAACGGATGAGCAGTTCTTC.

The rearrangement joins TRBV6-4 to TRBJ1-2; TRBD1 agrees at 8 bases. This CDR3 has 12 amino acids. V lost 9 bases and J lost 8; bases outside the gene matches: 8. CDR1 is MRHNA and CDR2 is SNTAGT in the germline V gene. In DNA form, the CDR3 reads TGTGCCAGGGAGGACAGGGTAAACGGCTACACCTTC. Protein: CAREDRVNGYTF.

The rearrangement uses TRBV15 and TRBJ1-4; TRBD1 is a possible D gene (5 bases). This CDR3 has 17 amino acids. From germline, CDR1 is LNHNV and CDR2 YYDKDF (reference sequence). V was pared by 2 bases and J by 3 bases, with 16 bases between. This CDR3 is CATSRPSGGRANEKLFF. CDR3 bases: TGTGCCACCAGCAGACCTAGCGGGGGAAGGGCTAATGAAAAACTGTTTTTT.

In this sample, this clone turned up a few times. CDR3 sequence reads: CASIAGQGRSYEQYF. The CDR3 nucleotides read TGTGCCAGCATTGCCGGACAGGGGCGATCCTACGAGCAGTACTTC. The rearrangement joins TRBV27 to TRBJ2-7; 9 bases map to TRBD1. The J segment lost 1 base and the V segment lost 7 bases, leaving 8 bases of the junction unmatched. CDR1 is MNHEY, CDR2 SMNVEV, per germline (reference sequence). CDR3 size: 15 residues.

This chain links TRBV10-3 with TRBJ1-4; D is unclear. V lost 0 bases and J 4 bases, leaving 9 bases between the germline ends. Germline assignment: CDR1 ENHRY and CDR2 SYGVKD. The CDR3 is 15 amino acids. The CDR3 DNA follows: TGTGCCATCAGTGAGTCGGGCGGCCTTAATGAAAAACTGTTTTTT. Residues: CAISESGGLNEKLFF.

V usage is TRBV6-1 and J usage is TRBJ2-1; 8 nucleotides line up with TRBD2. This CDR3 region has 15 residues. CDR1 is MNHNS and CDR2 is SASEGT in the germline V gene. Unmatched junction bases numbered 8, after V lost 4 bases and J lost 6 bases. The CDR3 coding sequence is TGTGCCAGCAGTGGGACTAGCAGTTCGCCCAATGAGCAGTTCTTC. Amino acid sequence: CASSGTSSSPNEQFF.